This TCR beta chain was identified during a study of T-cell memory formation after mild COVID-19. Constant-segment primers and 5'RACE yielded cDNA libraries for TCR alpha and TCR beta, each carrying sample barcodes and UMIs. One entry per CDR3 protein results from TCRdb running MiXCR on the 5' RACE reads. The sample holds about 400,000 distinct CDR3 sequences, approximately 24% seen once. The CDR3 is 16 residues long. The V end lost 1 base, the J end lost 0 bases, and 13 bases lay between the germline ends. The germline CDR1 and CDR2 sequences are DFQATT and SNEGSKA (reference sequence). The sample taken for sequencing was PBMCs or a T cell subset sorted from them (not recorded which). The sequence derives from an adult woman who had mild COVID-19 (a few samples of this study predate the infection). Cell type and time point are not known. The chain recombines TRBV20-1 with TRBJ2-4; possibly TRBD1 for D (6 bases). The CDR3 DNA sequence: TGCAGTGCTAGAGTTCCGGGACACGAAGCCAAAAACATTCAGTACTTC. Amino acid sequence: CSARVPGHEAKNIQYF.